This T cell receptor (beta chain) is from a study of T cells in Graves' hyperthyroidism and ophthalmopathy. Amplification of TCR beta CDR3 regions used RNA as the template. The primer set for the first-round RT-PCR of the TCR CDR3 was HTBI. MiXCR, run by TCRdb on the multiplex PCR reads, gives a single entry per CDR3 protein. The profile shows 93,000 or so distinct CDR3 sequences, 47% of them singletons. Points from the study as a whole: Blood also showed most of the thyroid clonotypes that were expanded above 0.001. Ophthalmopathy was distinguished from stable hyperthyroidism by 13 V-J signatures.

Concerning this clonotype itself: The antigen is not known.

This CDR3 contains 11 residues. Germline V gene data show CDR1 as DFQATT and CDR2 as SNEGSKA (reference sequence). J was trimmed by 12 bases and V by 3 bases; bases with no gene match: 4. Newly diagnosed hyperthyroidism patients aged 18 to 65 years had disease lasting under 2 months. The sample taken for sequencing was blood. The sequence came from a man aged 35 to 55 with Graves' hyperthyroidism. The chain combines TRBV20-1 with TRBJ1-5, with 8 positions matching TRBD1. In DNA, the CDR3 is TGCAGTGCTAGCACAGGGGGGGGCCAGCATTTT. As protein: CSASTGGGQHF.